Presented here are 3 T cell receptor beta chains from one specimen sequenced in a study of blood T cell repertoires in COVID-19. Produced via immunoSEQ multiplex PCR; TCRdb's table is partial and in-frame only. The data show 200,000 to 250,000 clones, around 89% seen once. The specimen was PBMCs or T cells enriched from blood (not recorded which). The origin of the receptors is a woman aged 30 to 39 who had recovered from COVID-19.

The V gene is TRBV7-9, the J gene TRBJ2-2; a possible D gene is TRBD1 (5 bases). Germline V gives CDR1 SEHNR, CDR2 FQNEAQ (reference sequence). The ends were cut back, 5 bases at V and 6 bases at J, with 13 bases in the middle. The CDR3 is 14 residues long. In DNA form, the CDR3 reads TGTGCCAGCAGCCCTCGACAGAATCCCGGGGAGCTGTTTTTT. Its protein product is CASSPRQNPGELFF.

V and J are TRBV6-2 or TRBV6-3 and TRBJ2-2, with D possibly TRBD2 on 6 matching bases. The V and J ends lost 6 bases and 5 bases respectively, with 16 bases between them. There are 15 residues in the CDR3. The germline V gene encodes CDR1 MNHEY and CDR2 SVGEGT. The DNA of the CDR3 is TGTGCCAGCAGCTCATGGGGGGTTTGGACCGGGGAGCTGTTTTTT. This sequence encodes CASSSWGVWTGELFF.

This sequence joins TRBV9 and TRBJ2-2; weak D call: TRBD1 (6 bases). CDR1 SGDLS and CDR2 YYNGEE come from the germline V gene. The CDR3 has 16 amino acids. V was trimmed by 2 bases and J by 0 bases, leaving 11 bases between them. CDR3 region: CASSVQGQANTGELFF. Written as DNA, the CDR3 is TGTGCCAGCAGCGTCCAGGGACAAGCGAACACCGGGGAGCTGTTTTTT.